The subject of this entry is one T cell receptor (beta chain). Antigen specificity is unknown. This record comes from a study of vaccination effects on CD4 cells after COVID-19. The method was immunoSEQ multiplex PCR; TCRdb's version includes in-frame clones alone and lacks a portion of them. This sample has tens of thousands of clones, with less than 85% found just once. The trim removed 2 bases at V and 9 bases at J, leaving 10 bases unmatched. The CDR3 totals 15 residues. Looked up from germline, CDR1 is LNHDA and CDR2 is SQIVND (reference sequence). Using viral peptide pools, the ViraFEST assay grew out antigen-specific CD4+ T cells prior to sequencing. Between days 9 and 11 of culture, CD4+ T cells were separated out. Vaccinated participants had no history of SARS-CoV-2 infection and tested negative for nucleocapsid antibodies.

Source: CD4+ T cells from PBMCs cultured with HCoV-NL63 spike peptides, taken before COVID-19 vaccination. The receptor's source is a human donor who received a COVID-19 vaccine. V usage is TRBV19 and J usage is TRBJ1-5; TRBD1 matches at 7 bases. Written as DNA, the CDR3 is TGTGCCAGTAGTATAACGGGACAGACCTTTGGGCCCCAGCATTTT. Translation gives CASSITGQTFGPQHF.